Included here is one T cell receptor (beta chain) sequence, with context. Its antigen is unknown. The sample is drawn from a study of Ad26.COV2.S vaccination and SARS-CoV-2 variants. About the study: Administration of Ad26.COV2.S was intramuscular, either once or twice 56 days apart.

The treatment here: around 19 received Ad26.COV2.S at low or high dose, single or two shots; 5 received placebo; per-sample allocation not given. Day 63 after the first vaccine or placebo injection was the time point for sampling. A Boston adult aged 18-55 years was the donor. An Ad26 vector was used to express Wuhan-strain SARS-CoV-2 spike as the vaccine. Sequencing used immunoSEQ multiplex PCR; TCRdb keeps in-frame clones, though not all of them. The sample has around 300,000 clones; around 90% are singletons. Study observations and caveats: Vaccine and placebo recipients had comparable breadth of non-spike TCRs.

The source is a person between 18 and 65 years old who received the Ad26.COV2.S COVID-19 vaccine or a placebo. The source material was peripheral blood, sampled in a trial of Ad26.COV2.S vaccine versus placebo.

CDR3 coding DNA: TGTGCCAGCAGCGCGGGGGAGTATCGGGGTTTACAAGAGACCCAGTACTTC. Protein sequence: CASSAGEYRGLQETQYF. The chain recombines TRBV7-9 with TRBJ2-5, with 7 positions matching TRBD2. Germline assignment: CDR1 SEHNR and CDR2 FQNEAQ (reference sequence). V gave up 5 bases and J gave up 2 bases; unmatched junction bases: 14. This CDR3 has 17 amino acids.